This TCR beta chain was recorded in a study of blood T cells in healthy people across ages. The table lists this clonotype with a few counts. PCR was performed a second time for 7 to 11 cycles using a sample-barcoded 5' primer and a J-beta primer mix. One entry per CDR3 protein, called by TCRdb with MiXCR from the 5' RACE reads. The sample records about 1,400,000 distinct CDR3 sequences, approximately 60% being singletons. The CDR3 is 15 amino acids. Germline-derived CDR1 and CDR2 are DFQATT and SNEGSKA (reference sequence). With 4 bases removed from V and 5 bases from J, the gap between germline ends came to 20 bases.

The chain has TRBV20-1 and TRBJ2-5, with a tentative D call TRBD1 (5 bases). The origin of this receptor is a man between 18 and 35 years old in good health. The sample consisted of blood. In DNA form, the CDR3 reads TGCAGTGCTACACCACAGGCCGGGTATAGGGAGACCCAGTACTTC. Its translation: CSATPQAGYRETQYF.